Presented here are 24 T cell receptor beta chains from one specimen sequenced in a study of cytomegalovirus exposure and HLA in healthy donors. The PCR ran on 60 Vbeta and 13 Jbeta primers. Sequenced by immunoSEQ multiplex PCR; TCRdb stores in-frame clones only, minus some. The sample has more than 80,000 clones, roughly four fifths seen once; the top ten hold roughly 8%. Sequencing was done on a sample of PBMCs. Receptor source: a human donor in good health.

V usage is TRBV7-6 and J usage is TRBJ2-5, with 7 bases matching TRBD1. Germline CDR1 SGHVS, CDR2 FNYEAQ. The CDR3 is 14 residues long. The trim removed 2 bases at V and 5 bases at J, leaving 5 bases unmatched. CDR3 protein: CASSLKGAGETQYF. The DNA of the CDR3 is TGTGCCAGCAGCTTAAAGGGGGCTGGGGAGACCCAGTACTTC.

This clone was counted only a few times. The chain combines TRBV5-1 with TRBJ2-7, with D perhaps matching TRBD2 (5 bases). There are 13 residues in the CDR3. The germline V gene encodes CDR1 SGHRS and CDR2 YFSETQ. Trimming pared 3 bases from V and 2 bases from J, leaving 9 bases between. Here the CDR3 reads CASSYGVTYEQYF. CDR3 DNA sequence: TGCGCCAGCAGCTACGGGGTCACCTACGAGCAGTACTTC. Using reference TRBV5-1 and TRBJ2-7 for the parts outside the CDR3, the full variable domain is KAGVTQTPRYLIKTRGQQVTLSCSPISGHRSVSWYQQTPGQGLQFLFEYFSETQRNKGNFPGRFSGRQFSNSRSEMNVSTLELGDSALYLCASSYGVTYEQYFGPGTRLTVT.

The rearrangement uses TRBV6-5 and TRBJ1-2; perhaps TRBD1 as D (5 bases). The V end was cut by 0 bases, the J end by 7 bases, with 9 bases between. The CDR3 is 13 amino acids. Per the germline V gene, CDR1 is MNHEY and CDR2 is SVGAGI. The DNA of the CDR3 is TGTGCCAGCAGTTACTCACGGGGGGGTGGCTACACCTTC. Encoded protein: CASSYSRGGGYTF.

The rearrangement uses TRBV29-1 and TRBJ2-3; 16 bases agree with TRBD2. The J segment lost 4 bases and the V segment lost 4 bases, leaving 5 bases of the junction unmatched. The germline V gene encodes CDR1 SQVTM and CDR2 ANQGSEA. The length of the CDR3 is 16 residues. The CDR3 sequence: CSVVGTSGGASDTQYF. DNA of the CDR3: TGCAGCGTTGTGGGGACTAGCGGGGGGGCCTCAGATACGCAGTATTTT.

V and J are TRBV25-1 and TRBJ2-4, with 7 nucleotides matching TRBD1. V lost 4 bases to trimming and J lost 1 base; unmatched junction nucleotides: 13. CDR3 length equals 18 residues. From germline, CDR1 is MGHDK and CDR2 SYGVNS. This chain's CDR3 is CASSAPSTGMNAKNIQYF. The DNA of the CDR3 is TGTGCCAGCAGTGCCCCCTCGACAGGGATGAATGCCAAAAACATTCAGTACTTC.

V is TRBV5-1 and J is TRBJ1-1; TRBD1 is a possible D gene (6 bases). CDR1 and CDR2 from the germline V gene are SGHRS and YFSETQ. V was clipped by 2 bases and J by 2 bases, with 16 bases between them. This CDR3 has 16 residues. CDR3 amino acids: CASSFAWTDANTEAFF. The CDR3 coding sequence is TGCGCCAGCAGCTTCGCATGGACAGACGCCAACACTGAAGCTTTCTTT.

In DNA, the CDR3 is TGCGCCAGCAGCTTCTACAGGGAAAACACCGGGGAGCTGTTTTTT. It encodes CASSFYRENTGELFF. V usage is TRBV5-1 and J usage is TRBJ2-2; D might be TRBD1 (6 bases). The germline V gene encodes CDR1 SGHRS and CDR2 YFSETQ. The CDR3 loop spans 15 amino acids. V lost 2 bases and J 2 bases, leaving 10 bases between the germline ends.

The chain is built from TRBV5-4 and TRBJ2-5; 7 bases agree with TRBD1. CDR3 length equals 15 residues. The germline CDR1 and CDR2 sequences are SGHNT and YYREEE (reference sequence). V shed 4 bases and J 1 base; nucleotides not matched to a gene: 7. CDR3 loop: CASSVGQTPQETQYF. The CDR3 DNA sequence: TGTGCCAGCAGCGTGGGACAGACCCCCCAAGAGACCCAGTACTTC.

V and J are TRBV11-2 and TRBJ2-2, with a weak D call TRBD1 (5 bases). Germline V gene data show CDR1 as SGHAT and CDR2 as FQNNGV. Trimming took off 5 bases at V and 8 bases at J, with 15 bases between the two ends. The CDR3 sequence is 14 residues long. CDR3 sequence reads: CASSPQIGAGELFF. As DNA, the CDR3 is TGTGCCAGCAGCCCACAAATAGGGGCGGGGGAGCTGTTTTTT.

The genes are TRBV6-6 and TRBJ2-7; D might be TRBD1 (5 bases). V was shortened by 6 bases and J by 1 base, with 13 bases between the two germline ends. The CDR3 runs to 14 residues. Germline V gives CDR1 MNHNY, CDR2 SVGAGI (reference sequence). CDR3 DNA: TGTGCCAGCAGAAAGACAGTGCCTTCCTACGAGCAGTACTTC. It yields the protein CASRKTVPSYEQYF.

The chain has TRBV7-9 and TRBJ1-1, with 9 positions matching TRBD1. V was clipped by 2 bases and J by 10 bases; unmatched bases: 11. CDR1 is SEHNR, CDR2 FQNEAQ, per germline (reference sequence). This CDR3 contains 15 residues. The CDR3 loop is CASSLILGTGFGAFF. CDR3 sequence (DNA): TGTGCCAGCAGCTTAATTTTGGGGACAGGGTTTGGAGCTTTCTTT.

The gene calls are TRBV11-2 and TRBJ1-6; 8 bases match TRBD1. The V gene's germline CDR1 is SGHAT and CDR2 FQNNGV. The junction had 8 bases not matched to a gene; V was cut back by 4 bases and J by 0 bases. This CDR3 contains 18 residues. CDR3 sequence reads: CASSSRQGSSSYNSPLHF. As DNA, the CDR3 is TGTGCCAGCAGCTCCCGACAGGGGTCGAGCTCCTATAATTCACCCCTCCACTTT.

The chain couples TRBV5-8 to TRBJ2-7; tentative D call: TRBD2 (5 bases). Trimming took off 4 bases at V and 6 bases at J, with 20 bases between the two ends. Germline V lookup: CDR1 SGHTS, CDR2 YDEGEE. The CDR3 is 15 amino acids. The chain's CDR3 is CASSQPTKQRFEQYF. CDR3 nucleotides: TGTGCCAGCAGCCAGCCGACTAAACAACGTTTCGAGCAGTACTTC. Variable domain in full (rest from reference TRBV5-8 and TRBJ2-7): EAGVTQSPTHLIKTRGQQATLRCSPISGHTSVYWYQQALGLGLQFLLWYDEGEERNRGNFPPRFSGRQFPNYSSELNVNALELEDSALYLCASSQPTKQRFEQYFGPGTRLTVT.

The V and J genes are TRBV14 and TRBJ1-1, with D maybe TRBD1 (5 bases). V dropped 0 bases and J dropped 10 bases, with 12 bases sitting between them. Germline CDR1 reads SGHDN; CDR2 reads FVKESK. The CDR3 sequence is 13 residues long. CDR3 loop: CASSQDMGGGAFF. As DNA, the CDR3 is TGTGCCAGCAGCCAAGACATGGGGGGGGGAGCTTTCTTT.

The chain is built from TRBV30 and TRBJ2-4, with D possibly TRBD2 on 5 matching bases. Between the trimmed V and J ends, which lost 0 bases and 6 bases, there was a span of 12 bases. The CDR3 has 14 residues. Germline V gene data show CDR1 as GTSNPN and CDR2 as SVGIG (reference sequence). In nucleotides, the CDR3 is TGTGCCTGGAGTGTACGAGGAGGTCTAAACATTCAGTACTTC. It specifies CAWSVRGGLNIQYF.

This chain connects TRBV6-1 to TRBJ2-5; 9 positions match TRBD2. Germline CDR1 and CDR2: MNHNS and SASEGT. The J segment lost 5 bases and the V segment lost 7 bases, leaving 2 bases of the junction unmatched. The CDR3 loop spans 12 amino acids. CDR3 coding DNA: TGTGCCAGCACTAGCGGGGCCGAGACCCAGTACTTC. Its protein is CASTSGAETQYF.

This clone was picked up one time. This chain links TRBV10-1 with TRBJ2-2, with D possibly matching TRBD2 (7 bases). The length of the CDR3 is 16 residues. V lost 0 bases and J lost 3, with 11 bases in between. CDR1 is WNHNN and CDR2 is SYGVQD in the germline V gene (reference sequence). CDR3 sequence (DNA): TGCGCCAGCAGTGAGTCGAGAGGGGGGGACACCGGGGAGCTGTTTTTT. Its translation is CASSESRGGDTGELFF.

V gene TRBV5-1 combines with J gene TRBJ1-1; D not resolved. Trimming cost V 2 bases and J 1 base, with 9 bases left between them. The germline CDR1 and CDR2 sequences are SGHRS and YFSETQ. The CDR3 is made up of 14 amino acids. As DNA, the CDR3 is TGCGCCAGCAGCTTACAACAGAAGAACACTGAAGCTTTCTTT. It codes for CASSLQQKNTEAFF.

This chain connects TRBV15 to TRBJ2-3; maybe TRBD2 (6 bases). The CDR3 is 16 residues long. The germline V gene has CDR1 LNHNV and CDR2 YYDKDF (reference sequence). Trimming stripped 3 bases from V and 6 bases from J, with 19 bases between. CDR3 region: CATSSTLGGSLDTQYF. The CDR3 DNA follows: TGTGCCACCAGCAGCACACTCGGGGGATCACTGGATACGCAGTATTTT.

The chain couples TRBV5-8 to TRBJ2-1, with 7 positions matching TRBD2. Germline V gives CDR1 SGHTS, CDR2 YDEGEE. Trimming removed 4 bases from V and 5 bases from J; junction bases left unmatched: 15. The CDR3 runs 17 residues. The CDR3: CASSRMGGGITDNEQFF. The CDR3 coding sequence is TGTGCCAGCAGCCGAATGGGGGGGGGAATTACGGACAATGAGCAGTTCTTC.

V and J are TRBV5-4 and TRBJ2-3; maybe TRBD2 (6 bases). Germline assignment: CDR1 SGHNT and CDR2 YYREEE (reference sequence). V lost 10 bases to trimming and J lost 0 bases, with 12 bases between them. There are 13 residues in the CDR3. The CDR3 coding sequence is TGTGCCGGAGGGACGGAGAGCACAGATACGCAGTATTTT. Protein sequence: CAGGTESTDTQYF.

The chain uses TRBV18 and TRBJ2-3, with TRBD2 matching 7 bases. This CDR3 has 15 residues. From germline, CDR1 is KGHSH and CDR2 LQKENI. Trimming took 3 bases from V and 1 from J; bases not matched to a gene: 4. As DNA, the CDR3 is TGTGCCAGCTCACCCTTCCGGGGGGGCACAGATACGCAGTATTTT. Residues: CASSPFRGGTDTQYF.

This chain links TRBV7-2 with TRBJ2-7; D perhaps matches TRBD2 (5 bases). The CDR3 contains 12 residues. Trimming stripped 5 bases from V and 3 bases from J, with 8 bases between. Germline V lookup: CDR1 SGHTA, CDR2 FQGNSA. The CDR3: CASSATSYEQYF. CDR3 DNA: TGTGCCAGCAGCGCCACTAGCTACGAGCAGTACTTC.

The gene calls are TRBV5-6 and TRBJ1-5, with D possibly TRBD1 on 5 matching bases. Trimming removed 0 bases from V and 9 bases from J, with 19 bases in between. The CDR3 runs 16 residues. The germline V gene encodes CDR1 SGHDT and CDR2 YYEEEE. CDR3 in amino acids: CASSLGLGKGEWPQHF. The CDR3 DNA follows: TGTGCCAGCAGCTTGGGTTTGGGGAAAGGGGAATGGCCCCAGCATTTT.